This record covers a single TCR beta chain. Its antigen is unidentified. These data originate in a study of T cells in localized non-small cell lung cancer. Study-wide points: Paired adjacent lung recovered a median roughly 50 of the top 100 tumor clones. There was higher T cell clonality in uninvolved adjacent lung than in tumor, and it was highest there. Elevated circulating T cell density in blood was associated with longer overall survival. One tumor region alone was sequenced, and heterogeneity therefore remains possible.

The CDR3 totals 17 residues. The germline V gene encodes CDR1 SGHVS and CDR2 FQNEAQ. V lost 0 bases, J lost 4 bases, and 8 bases stayed unmatched. TCRdb's copy holds only in-frame clones and misses some; the assay was immunoSEQ multiplex PCR. The sample yields roughly 34,000 clones, around 73% seen once. The sample here was peripheral blood, taken before any cancer treatment. The TCR comes from an older male donor with stage II squamous cell lung carcinoma. This sequence joins TRBV7-8 and TRBJ2-1, with 8 bases identical to TRBD1. CDR3 region: CASSLATRDRLYNEQFF. The CDR3 region has the DNA TGTGCCAGCAGCTTAGCGACCCGGGACAGGCTATACAATGAGCAGTTCTTC.